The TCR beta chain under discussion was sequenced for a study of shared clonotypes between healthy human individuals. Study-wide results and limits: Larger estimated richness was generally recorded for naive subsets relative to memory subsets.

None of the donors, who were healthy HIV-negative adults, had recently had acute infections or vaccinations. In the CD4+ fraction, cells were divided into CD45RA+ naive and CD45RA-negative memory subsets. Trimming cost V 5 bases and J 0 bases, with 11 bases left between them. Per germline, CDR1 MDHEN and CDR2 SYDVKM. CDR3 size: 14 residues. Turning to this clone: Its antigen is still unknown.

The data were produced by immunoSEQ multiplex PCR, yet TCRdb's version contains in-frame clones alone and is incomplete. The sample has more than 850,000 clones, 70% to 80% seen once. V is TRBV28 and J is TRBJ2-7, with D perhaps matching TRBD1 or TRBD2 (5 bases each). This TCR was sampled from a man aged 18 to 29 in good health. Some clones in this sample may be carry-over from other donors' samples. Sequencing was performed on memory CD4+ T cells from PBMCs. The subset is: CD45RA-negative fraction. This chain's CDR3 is CASSVGVGSYEQYF. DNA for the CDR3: TGTGCCAGCAGTGTGGGGGTGGGCTCCTACGAGCAGTACTTC.